The clone carrying this TCR beta chain was picked up one time. This table comes from immunoSEQ multiplex PCR, and its TCRdb copy is limited to in-frame clones, with some not included. The profile shows 200,000 to 300,000 clones, about 79% of them singletons. The CDR3 extends over 11 amino acids. After removal of 8 bases from V and 7 bases from J, the junction contained 1 base not matched to a gene. Germline loops: CDR1 MNHEY, CDR2 SMNVEV (reference sequence). This record comes from a study of blood T cell repertoires in COVID-19. On the study more broadly: T cells, B-cell-depleted T cells, or PBMCs provided the cDNA or gDNA that served as material.

The sample taken for sequencing was peripheral blood. The rearrangement joins TRBV27 to TRBJ1-2; TRBD1 aligns across 10 bases. The source is a man in his forties who had recovered from COVID-19. CDR3 sequence (DNA): TGTGCCAGCCGACAGGGGGCTGGCTACACCTTC. Encoded protein: CASRQGAGYTF.